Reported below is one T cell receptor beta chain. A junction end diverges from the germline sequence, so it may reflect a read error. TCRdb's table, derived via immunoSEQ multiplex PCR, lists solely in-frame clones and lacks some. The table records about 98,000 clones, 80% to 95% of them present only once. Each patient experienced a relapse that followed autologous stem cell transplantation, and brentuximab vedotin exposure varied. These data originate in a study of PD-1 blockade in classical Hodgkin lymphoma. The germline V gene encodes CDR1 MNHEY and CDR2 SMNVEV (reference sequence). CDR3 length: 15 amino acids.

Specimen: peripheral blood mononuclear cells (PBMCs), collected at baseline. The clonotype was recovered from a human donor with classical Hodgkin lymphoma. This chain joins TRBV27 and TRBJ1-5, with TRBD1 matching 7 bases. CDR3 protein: CASSTDRDSKQPQHF. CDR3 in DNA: TGTGCCAGCAGCACAGACAGGGACAGCAAGCAGCCCCAGCATTTT.